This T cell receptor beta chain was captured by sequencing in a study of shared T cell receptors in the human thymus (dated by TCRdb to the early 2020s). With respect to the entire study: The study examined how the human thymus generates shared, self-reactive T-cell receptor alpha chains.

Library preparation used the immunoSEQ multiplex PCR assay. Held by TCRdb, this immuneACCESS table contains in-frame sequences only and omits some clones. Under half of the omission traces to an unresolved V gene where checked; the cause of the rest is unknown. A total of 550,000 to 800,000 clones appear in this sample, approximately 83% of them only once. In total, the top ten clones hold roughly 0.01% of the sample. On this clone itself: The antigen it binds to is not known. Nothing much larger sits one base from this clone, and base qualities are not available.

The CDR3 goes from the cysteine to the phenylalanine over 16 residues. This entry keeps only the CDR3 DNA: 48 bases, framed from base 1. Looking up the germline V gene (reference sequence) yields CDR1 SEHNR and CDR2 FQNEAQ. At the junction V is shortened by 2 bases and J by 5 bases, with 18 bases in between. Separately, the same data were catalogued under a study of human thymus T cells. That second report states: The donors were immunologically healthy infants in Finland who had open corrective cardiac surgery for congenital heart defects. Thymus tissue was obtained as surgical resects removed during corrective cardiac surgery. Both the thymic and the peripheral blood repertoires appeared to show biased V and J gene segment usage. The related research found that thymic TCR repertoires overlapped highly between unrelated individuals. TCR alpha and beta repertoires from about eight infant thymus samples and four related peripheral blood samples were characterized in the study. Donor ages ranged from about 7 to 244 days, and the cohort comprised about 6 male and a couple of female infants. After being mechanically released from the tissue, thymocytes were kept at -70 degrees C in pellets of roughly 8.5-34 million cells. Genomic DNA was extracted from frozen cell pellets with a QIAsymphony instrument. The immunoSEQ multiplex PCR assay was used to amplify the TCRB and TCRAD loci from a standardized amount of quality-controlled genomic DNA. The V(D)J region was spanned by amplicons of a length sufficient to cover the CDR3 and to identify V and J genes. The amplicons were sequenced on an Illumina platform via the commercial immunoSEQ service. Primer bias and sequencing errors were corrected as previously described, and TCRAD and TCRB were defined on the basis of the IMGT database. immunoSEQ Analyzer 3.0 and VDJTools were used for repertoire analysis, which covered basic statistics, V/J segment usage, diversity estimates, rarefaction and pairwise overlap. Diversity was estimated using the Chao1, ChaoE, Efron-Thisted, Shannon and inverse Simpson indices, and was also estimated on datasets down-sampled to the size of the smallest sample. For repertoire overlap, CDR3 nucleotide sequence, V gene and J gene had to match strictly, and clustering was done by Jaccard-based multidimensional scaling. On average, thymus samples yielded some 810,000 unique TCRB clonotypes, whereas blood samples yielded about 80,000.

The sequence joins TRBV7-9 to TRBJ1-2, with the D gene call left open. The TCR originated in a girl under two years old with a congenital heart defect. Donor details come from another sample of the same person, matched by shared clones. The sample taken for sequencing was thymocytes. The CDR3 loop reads CASSLQPSSREYGYTF. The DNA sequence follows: TGTGCCAGCAGCTTACAGCCCTCATCCCGGGAGTATGGCTACACCTTC.